Each of the 25 T cell receptor beta chains below was sequenced from the same sample in a study of tumor-infiltrating lymphocytes in primary liver carcinoma. Blood RNA was derived from unsorted whole blood, and germline DNA was extracted too. A primer matching the constant region was used to make TCR beta cDNA from approximately 0.45 ug of total RNA. Employing slightly modified ARM-PCR, three nested multiplex PCR rounds were run, and these gave rise to the TCR beta libraries. Rounds one and two of PCR, each of around 11 cycles, were primed with TRBV1-TRBV30 forward primers and a C-beta reverse primer. Via MiXCR, TCRdb re-called the multiplex PCR reads, giving one row per CDR3 protein. The table records more than 150,000 distinct CDR3 sequences, 50% to 75% of them present only once. Sequenced sample: peripheral blood. Receptor source: a man in his forties with primary liver carcinoma and hepatitis B virus infection.

The table lists this clonotype with a few counts. This sequence joins TRBV7-8 and TRBJ2-7, with 11 bases that match TRBD2. Germline CDR1 SGHVS, CDR2 FQNEAQ. V trimming: 5 bases; J trimming: 3 bases; junction bases outside the gene matches: 3. This CDR3 spans 14 amino acids. This CDR3 reads CASSPGLAGYEQYF. CDR3 DNA: TGTGCCAGCAGCCCCGGACTAGCGGGCTACGAGCAGTACTTC.

As to this clonotype: The junction does not match germline at one end; this may be a read error. The rearrangement joins TRBV12-3 or TRBV12-4 to TRBJ1-4; TRBD1 might be the D (6 bases). This CDR3 region has 16 residues. The CDR3 here is CASTSRTVNANEKLSF. In nucleotides, the CDR3 is TGTGCCAGCACATCTCGGACAGTGAATGCTAATGAAAAACTGTCTTTT.

A few counts support this clonotype. This chain connects TRBV7-9 to TRBJ2-1; maybe TRBD2 (5 bases). The ends were cut back, 5 bases at V and 14 bases at J, with 37 bases in the middle. Germline-derived CDR1 and CDR2 are SEHNR and FQNEAQ (reference sequence). The CDR3 contains 19 residues. The CDR3 here is CASSPSGGLKEGGLRVKFF. The CDR3 DNA follows: TGTGCCAGCAGCCCAAGTGGCGGGTTGAAAGAGGGTGGGCTTCGGGTGAAGTTCTTC.

The chain carries TRBV28 and TRBJ1-1, with D tentatively TRBD1 (5 bases). The germline gives CDR1 MDHEN, CDR2 SYDVKM. The CDR3 runs 14 residues. Deletions cut 5 bases from V and 7 bases from J, with 17 bases between. CDR3 protein: CASSDSFARIEAFF. In DNA, the CDR3 is TGTGCCAGCAGTGACAGTTTTGCTAGGATTGAAGCTTTCTTT.

This chain joins TRBV6-1 and TRBJ1-2, with D uncertain. The V end lost 7 bases, the J end lost 5 bases, and 8 bases lay between the germline ends. The CDR3 has 11 amino acids. CDR1 and CDR2 from the germline V gene are MNHNS and SASEGT. CDR3 sequence reads: CASNSDYGYTF. The CDR3 coding sequence is TGTGCCAGCAACAGTGATTATGGCTACACCTTC.

The rearrangement uses TRBV30 and TRBJ2-7; D unclear. The V gene's germline CDR1 is GTSNPN and CDR2 SVGIG (reference sequence). The CDR3 spans 12 residues. Trimming pared 3 bases from V and 3 bases from J, leaving 9 bases between. The CDR3 bases are TGTGCCTGGAGCTTCATTGACTACGAGCAGTACTTC. Amino acid sequence: CAWSFIDYEQYF.

This chain connects TRBV20-1 to TRBJ1-6, with a possible D match to TRBD1 (6 bases). The CDR3 is 18 residues long. CDR1 and CDR2 from the germline V gene are DFQATT and SNEGSKA (reference sequence). Trimming cost V 2 bases and J 3 bases, with 20 bases left between them. This CDR3 reads CSARFASGANYYNSPLHF. DNA of the CDR3: TGCAGTGCTAGATTTGCTTCGGGGGCGAACTACTATAATTCACCCCTCCACTTT.

V and J are TRBV4-1 and TRBJ1-2; tentative D call: TRBD1 (5 bases). Germline V gene lookup returns CDR1 MGHRA and CDR2 YSYEKL. This CDR3 is built from 15 residues. V shed 0 bases and J shed 7 bases, with 15 bases lying between them. The CDR3 spells CASSQDGGERVGYTF. Written as DNA, the CDR3 is TGCGCCAGCAGCCAAGATGGAGGGGAAAGGGTTGGCTACACCTTC.

Remarks on this clonotype: The conserved closing phenylalanine or tryptophan is absent in this CDR3, likely reflecting a read error. The chain links TRBV28 to TRBJ2-4, with D unresolved. The ends were cut back, 5 bases at V and 5 bases at J, with 10 bases in the middle. Per germline, CDR1 MDHEN and CDR2 SYDVKM. The CDR3 spans 13 residues. CDR3 in amino acids: CASSTLIQNIQYC. CDR3 nucleotide sequence: TGTGCCAGCAGTACCCTCATCCAAAACATTCAGTACTGC.

As regards this clonotype: The germline gene is not matched at one end of the junction; a read error may be the cause. The V gene is TRBV11-2, the J gene TRBJ1-4; D remains unclear. Germline V CDR1 and CDR2: SGHAT, FQNNGV. CDR3 length equals 16 residues. The CDR3 nucleotides read TGTGCCAGCAGTTTAGTATATGCCGCACGGAGTGGAAAACTGTTTTTT. Translating it yields CASSLVYAARSGKLFF.

For this clonotype: A single base separates this from a much larger clone, so it may be a read error. The chain employs TRBV6-5 and TRBJ2-3; 10 bases align to TRBD1. This CDR3 is 15 amino acids long. Germline V CDR1 and CDR2: MNHEY, SVGAGI. The ends lost 5 bases at V and 1 base at J; junction bases unmatched: 3. The CDR3 nucleotides read TGTGCCAGCAGTACGGGACAGGGGTGCACAGATACGCAGTATTTT. Protein product: CASSTGQGCTDTQYF.

The chain recombines TRBV5-4 with TRBJ2-3; D is unresolved. From germline, CDR1 is SGHNT and CDR2 YYREEE (reference sequence). The CDR3 is 15 residues long. Trimming cost V 0 bases and J 3 bases, with 11 bases left between them. CDR3 amino acids: CASSLDYRSTDTQYF. The DNA for the CDR3 is TGTGCCAGCAGCTTGGACTACCGTAGTACAGATACGCAGTATTTT.

The gene calls are TRBV6-1 and TRBJ2-7; a weak D match, TRBD1 (5 bases). The CDR3 extends over 12 amino acids. Germline V gene sequence: CDR1 MNHNS, CDR2 SASEGT. V was cut by 6 bases and J by 4 bases, with 10 bases left in between. The CDR3 coding sequence is TGTGCCAGCAGAAAGGACATGTACGAGCAGTACTTC. Translated, it gives CASRKDMYEQYF.

The chain couples TRBV5-1 to TRBJ2-1, with a possible D match to TRBD1 (6 bases). Trimming pared 1 base from V and 11 bases from J, leaving 19 bases between. CDR3 size: 15 residues. Germline V lookup: CDR1 SGHRS, CDR2 YFSETQ. The CDR3 DNA follows: TGCGCCAGCAGCTTGCTACCCACAGGGATCGATAAGCAGTTCTTC. Its translation is CASSLLPTGIDKQFF.

This clonotype occurred a few times. The chain uses TRBV4-1 and TRBJ1-1; 9 nucleotides line up with TRBD1. This CDR3 region has 18 residues. Losses at the gene ends were 2 bases for V and 1 base for J; bases not matched to a gene: 11. Germline assignment: CDR1 MGHRA and CDR2 YSYEKL. CDR3 residues: CASSQSPDRGSRNTEAFF. CDR3 sequence (DNA): TGCGCCAGCAGCCAATCGCCGGACAGGGGAAGTAGGAACACTGAAGCTTTCTTT.

The sample holds a few counts of this clonotype. This CDR3 is CAFAEDAPEQYF. The CDR3 bases are TGTGCCTTCGCGGAGGATGCCCCCGAGCAGTACTTC. The chain is built from TRBV30 and TRBJ2-7; the D gene is possibly TRBD2 (5 bases). CDR3 length: 12 amino acids. Trimming took off 7 bases at V and 6 bases at J, with 16 bases between the two ends. The V gene's germline CDR1 is GTSNPN and CDR2 SVGIG (reference sequence).

The rearrangement uses TRBV29-1 and TRBJ2-1; possible D gene TRBD2, 5 bases. Per the germline V gene, CDR1 is SQVTM and CDR2 is ANQGSEA. With 4 bases removed from V and 2 bases from J, the gap between germline ends came to 15 bases. The CDR3 extends over 15 amino acids. CDR3 in amino acids: CSVALSAFTYNEQFF. The CDR3 coding sequence is TGCAGCGTTGCCCTTAGCGCGTTCACCTACAATGAGCAGTTCTTC.

This clonotype was recorded only once. CDR3 DNA: TGTGCCACCAGTGAGATTGTACCGCAGGGGCGCCAAGAGACCCAGTACTTC. Its translation is CATSEIVPQGRQETQYF. The J gene is TRBJ2-5, the V gene TRBV24-1; possibly TRBD1 for D (6 bases). CDR1 and CDR2 (germline): KGHDR, SFDVKD. Trimming removed 4 bases from V and 1 base from J, with 18 bases in between. The CDR3 is 17 residues long.

V and J are TRBV28 and TRBJ2-5; D is undetermined. The CDR3 extends over 14 amino acids. Germline V gene lookup returns CDR1 MDHEN and CDR2 SYDVKM. The V end lost 5 bases, the J end lost 1 base, and 11 bases lay between the germline ends. The CDR3 DNA sequence: TGTGCCAGCAGTCCCTTCGATGCCCAAGAGACCCAGTACTTC. This codes for CASSPFDAQETQYF.

Notes on this clonotype: One end of the junction varies from germline; a read error may be responsible. The genes are TRBV4-2 and TRBJ2-4; D is ambiguous. From germline, CDR1 is LGHNA and CDR2 YNFKEQ. CDR3 size: 15 residues. The CDR3 loop is CASNQDRTVLNIQYF. For the CDR3, the DNA is TGTGCCAGCAACCAAGACCGAACGGTACTTAACATTCAGTACTTC.

This clonotype was detected ten times or more. The genes are TRBV29-1 and TRBJ1-1; D might be TRBD1 (5 bases). Germline loops: CDR1 SQVTM, CDR2 ANQGSEA. V was shortened by 1 base and J by 5 bases, with 8 bases between the two germline ends. This CDR3 region has 12 residues. CDR3 sequence reads: CSVEGQSTEAFF. CDR3 coding DNA: TGCAGCGTTGAAGGACAGTCGACTGAAGCTTTCTTT. Looking up the rest from reference TRBV29-1 and TRBJ1-1 gives the full variable domain: SAVISQKPSRDICQRGTSLTIQCQVDSQVTMMFWYRQQPGQSLTLIATANQGSEATYESGFVIDKFPISRPNLTFSTLTVSNMSPEDSSIYLCSVEGQSTEAFFGQGTRLTVV.

Of note for this clonotype: Its ends do not fully match the called genes, so a read error is possible. This sequence joins TRBV29-1 and TRBJ2-5; 8 positions match TRBD1. This CDR3 comprises 13 residues. Germline CDR1 SQVTM, CDR2 ANQGSEA. The CDR3, as DNA: TGCAGCGCCCTCGGACAGGGTGGGGAGACCCACTACTTC. Protein product: CSALGQGGETHYF.

Of note for this clonotype: The junction departs from the called germline gene at one end, perhaps through a read error. This chain uses TRBV10-1 with TRBJ1-1, with D maybe TRBD1 (5 bases). Germline CDR1 WNHNN, CDR2 SYGVQD (reference sequence). This CDR3 is built from 13 residues. In nucleotides, the CDR3 is TGCGCCAGCCGCCGGGGGGTGGGCACTAAAGCTTTCTTT. This codes for CASRRGVGTKAFF.

In regard to this clonotype: Being one base from a much bigger clone, this may be a read error. CDR3 sequence: CASSLQGASEQFF. Here the CDR3 DNA reads TGTGCCAGCAGCTTACAGGGGGCGAGTGAGCAGTTCTTC. The V and J genes are TRBV12-3 or TRBV12-4 and TRBJ2-1, with 9 bases aligning to TRBD1. The CDR3 has 13 residues. V lost 6 bases and J lost 9; bases outside the gene matches: 6.

In regard to this clonotype: Germline and junction disagree at one end, which may indicate a read error. The J gene is TRBJ2-1, the V gene TRBV11-1; perhaps TRBD1 as D (5 bases). CDR1 and CDR2 (germline): SGHAT, FQDESV (reference sequence). This CDR3 spans 15 amino acids. In nucleotides, the CDR3 is TGTGCCAGCAGCTTAGAACATGGGGCCTACAATGAACAGTTCTTC. Amino acids: CASSLEHGAYNEQFF.